Listed below are T cell receptor beta chains from one sample, sequenced in a study of OX40 agonist ivuxolimab in advanced cancers. This table comes from immunoSEQ multiplex PCR, and its TCRdb copy is limited to in-frame clones, with some not included. The sample lists under 75,000 clones; about 90% were seen once. Sequences were derived from CD4+ or CD8+ T cells sorted from blood, sampled in a trial of the OX40 agonist ivuxolimab. Receptors were obtained from an adult with an advanced solid tumor such as melanoma, head and neck, liver or kidney cancer. CDR3s include the opening cysteine and the closing phenylalanine or tryptophan. D genes are given only for firm matches. Clone size is stated in some rows and not others, as once, few, many or a class when expanded.

clone size: .
V gene: TRBV27
D gene: TRBD1
J gene: TRBJ1-2
CDR3 DNA: TGTGCCAGCAGTTTGGGACAGCCGGGGGGATCCTATGGCTACACCTTC
CDR3 protein: CASSLGQPGGSYGYTF

clone size: .
V gene: TRBV4-2
D gene: .
J gene: TRBJ2-1
CDR3 DNA: TGTGCCAGCAGCCAAGATCAGGGACAGTTCTTC
CDR3 protein: CASSQDQGQFF

clone size: once
V gene: TRBV7-9
D gene: TRBD1
J gene: TRBJ2-5
CDR3 DNA: TGTGCCAGCAGCCCCCGGGACAGCCAAGAGACCCAGTACTTC
CDR3 protein: CASSPRDSQETQYF

clone size: once
V gene: TRBV27
D gene: .
J gene: TRBJ2-3
CDR3 DNA: TGTGCCAGCAGTGACCTGTCTGCAGATACGCAGTATTTT
CDR3 protein: CASSDLSADTQYF

clone size: .
V gene: TRBV27
D gene: TRBD2
J gene: TRBJ2-7
CDR3 DNA: TGTGCCAGCAGTTTAGGGACTAGCGCAAAAAACGAGCAGTACTTC
CDR3 protein: CASSLGTSAKNEQYF

clone size: .
V gene: TRBV9
D gene: .
J gene: TRBJ2-1
CDR3 DNA: TGTGCCAGCAGCCAGGACAGCTTCAATGAGCAGTTCTTC
CDR3 protein: CASSQDSFNEQFF

clone size: .
V gene: TRBV6-4
D gene: TRBD2
J gene: TRBJ2-1
CDR3 DNA: TGTGCCAGCCAGGGACTAGCGGGGTCAAATGAGCAGTTCTTC
CDR3 protein: CASQGLAGSNEQFF

clone size: .
V gene: TRBV19
D gene: .
J gene: TRBJ2-7
CDR3 DNA: TGTGCCAGTAGCCAGGGGCCCTCCTACGAGCAGTACTTC
CDR3 protein: CASSQGPSYEQYF

clone size: .
V gene: TRBV4-2
D gene: TRBD2
J gene: TRBJ2-7
CDR3 DNA: TGTGCCAGCAGCCAAGATGCGGGTAGCGGGAGCTACGAGCAGTACTTC
CDR3 protein: CASSQDAGSGSYEQYF

clone size: .
V gene: TRBV7-2
D gene: TRBD1
J gene: TRBJ1-1
CDR3 DNA: TGTGCCAGCAGCTCGACAGGGGGCTGGCAAACTGAAGCTTTCTTT
CDR3 protein: CASSSTGGWQTEAFF

clone size: .
V gene: TRBV28
D gene: .
J gene: TRBJ2-7
CDR3 DNA: TGTGCCAGCAGTTTCAGGGGCACCCAGTCCTACGAGCAGTACTTC
CDR3 protein: CASSFRGTQSYEQYF

clone size: .
V gene: TRBV19
D gene: TRBD1
J gene: TRBJ1-2
CDR3 DNA: TGTGCCAGTAGTCCCCCCTTATGGGACAGATTCTATGGCTACACCTTC
CDR3 protein: CASSPPLWDRFYGYTF

clone size: .
V gene: TRBV25-1
D gene: .
J gene: TRBJ2-1
CDR3 DNA: TGTGCCAGCAGTGAACGAGGACAGATTAGCTCCTACAATGAGCAGTTCTTC
CDR3 protein: CASSERGQISSYNEQFF

clone size: .
V gene: TRBV5-1
D gene: .
J gene: TRBJ1-1
CDR3 DNA: TGCGCCAGCAGCTTGGAGGGCTCGGAAAGCACTGAAGCTTTCTTT
CDR3 protein: CASSLEGSESTEAFF

clone size: .
V gene: TRBV4-3
D gene: .
J gene: TRBJ2-2
CDR3 DNA: TGCGCCAGCAGCTTAGCCGGACGGAACACCGGGGAGCTGTTTTTT
CDR3 protein: CASSLAGRNTGELFF

clone size: .
V gene: TRBV2
D gene: TRBD1
J gene: TRBJ1-2
CDR3 DNA: TGTGCCAGCAGTGAAGCGAAATTCGTAAGCCGAACAGGGGCCCCAGGAGAGAACTATGGCTACACCTTC
CDR3 protein: CASSEAKFVSRTGAPGENYGYTF

clone size: .
V gene: TRBV4-3
D gene: .
J gene: TRBJ2-7
CDR3 DNA: TGCGCCAGCAGCCAAGGCGGGAAGGGGAACGAGCAGTACTTC
CDR3 protein: CASSQGGKGNEQYF

clone size: .
V gene: TRBV11-2
D gene: TRBD2
J gene: TRBJ2-1
CDR3 DNA: TGTGCCAGCATCCGACTAGCGGGAGATTACAATGAGCAGTTCTTC
CDR3 protein: CASIRLAGDYNEQFF

clone size: .
V gene: TRBV7-9
D gene: .
J gene: TRBJ2-7
CDR3 DNA: TGTGCCAGCAGCTTACCCCCAGGGGCAGGCGAGCAGTACTTC
CDR3 protein: CASSLPPGAGEQYF

clone size: .
V gene: TRBV2
D gene: TRBD2
J gene: TRBJ2-5
CDR3 DNA: TGTGCCAGCATTCGACTAGCGCCAGAGTCCCAGTACTTC
CDR3 protein: CASIRLAPESQYF

clone size: .
V gene: TRBV28
D gene: .
J gene: TRBJ1-1
CDR3 DNA: TGTGCCAGCAGTCTCCGAGGAACCCTGAACACTGAAGCTTTCTTT
CDR3 protein: CASSLRGTLNTEAFF

clone size: .
V gene: TRBV27
D gene: TRBD1
J gene: TRBJ2-1
CDR3 DNA: TGTGCCAGCAGCACTACAGGGGTCCCCTACAATGAGCAGTTCTTC
CDR3 protein: CASSTTGVPYNEQFF